These 32 T cell receptor beta chains share one sample of origin, sequenced in a study of Ad26.COV2.S vaccination and SARS-CoV-2 variants. Clones were sequenced by immunoSEQ multiplex PCR, and TCRdb holds only the in-frame ones, with some missing. The data contain a few hundred thousand clones, about 89% of them singletons. Treatment reported: roughly 19 received Ad26.COV2.S at low or high dose, single or two shots; several received placebo; per-sample allocation not given. Collection of the samples took place on day 63 after the first injection of vaccine or placebo. The specimen comprised peripheral blood, sampled in a trial of Ad26.COV2.S vaccine versus placebo. The source is a person between 18 and 65 years old who received the Ad26.COV2.S COVID-19 vaccine or a placebo.

This chain joins TRBV4-1 and TRBJ2-3; possibly TRBD1 for D (6 bases). CDR1 is MGHRA, CDR2 YSYEKL, per germline. V was pared by 4 bases and J by 1 base, with 15 bases between. CDR3 length: 16 residues. This chain's CDR3 is CASSLRPGVRTDTQYF. CDR3 nucleotide sequence: TGCGCCAGCAGCCTGCGCCCAGGGGTTCGCACAGATACGCAGTATTTT.

This chain links TRBV7-8 with TRBJ2-7; 9 bases align to TRBD1. CDR1 SGHVS and CDR2 FQNEAQ come from the germline V gene. CDR3 length: 15 amino acids. V lost 3 bases to trimming and J lost 6 bases; unmatched junction nucleotides: 9. The CDR3 DNA follows: TGTGCCAGCAGCTTCCTGACAGGGGGAGGATCCGAGCAGTACTTC. Translated, it gives CASSFLTGGGSEQYF.

This clone was detected many times. The gene calls are TRBV7-6 and TRBJ2-5; D is perhaps TRBD1 or TRBD2 (5 bases each). The germline V and J ends were trimmed by 1 base and 5 bases, with 14 bases remaining between them. From germline, CDR1 is SGHVS and CDR2 FNYEAQ. The CDR3 length is 15 residues. The CDR3 DNA follows: TGTGCCAGCAGCTTAGTTCCCCCAGGGACGGAGACCCAGTACTTC. Its translation: CASSLVPPGTETQYF. Full variable domain (remainder filled in from reference TRBV7-6 and TRBJ2-5): GAGVSQSPRYKVTKRGQDVALRCDPISGHVSLYWYRQALGQGPEFLTYFNYEAQQDKSGLPNDRFSAERPEGSISTLTIQRTEQRDSAMYRCASSLVPPGTETQYFGPGTRLLVL.

This chain links TRBV27 with TRBJ1-2; no clear D gene. The V and J ends lost 3 bases and 0 bases respectively, with 11 bases between them. The CDR3 is 15 amino acids. CDR1 and CDR2 from the germline V gene are MNHEY and SMNVEV (reference sequence). The DNA for the CDR3 is TGTGCCAGCAGTTTTTTCGGGGAACCTAACTATGGCTACACCTTC. Protein: CASSFFGEPNYGYTF.

The chain couples TRBV27 to TRBJ2-5; no definite D call. Germline V gives CDR1 MNHEY, CDR2 SMNVEV (reference sequence). V lost 4 bases and J 4 bases, leaving 10 bases between the germline ends. The CDR3 covers 13 residues. In nucleotides, the CDR3 is TGTGCCAGCAGTTCAAGGGCTTTAGAGACCCAGTACTTC. Translated, it gives CASSSRALETQYF.

The chain couples TRBV25-1 to TRBJ2-1, with D tentatively TRBD1 (6 bases). Between the trimmed V and J ends, which lost 4 bases and 2 bases, there was a span of 9 bases. In germline, CDR1 is MGHDK, CDR2 SYGVNS. This CDR3 is built from 14 residues. The CDR3 protein is CASSGDTTYNEQFF. In DNA, the CDR3 is TGTGCCAGCAGTGGGGACACCACCTACAATGAGCAGTTCTTC. Using reference TRBV25-1 and TRBJ2-1 for the parts outside the CDR3, the full variable domain is EADIYQTPRYLVIGTGKKITLECSQTMGHDKMYWYQQDPGMELHLIHYSYGVNSTEKGDLSSESTVSRIRTEHFPLTLESARPSHTSQYLCASSGDTTYNEQFFGPGTRLTVL.

The chain has TRBV19 and TRBJ2-4; TRBD1 might be the D (6 bases). Deletions cut 1 base from V and 4 bases from J, with 26 bases between. CDR1 is LNHDA, CDR2 SQIVND, per germline (reference sequence). The CDR3 loop spans 20 amino acids. The CDR3 coding sequence is TGTGCCAGTAGTATAGGGGCGTGGAATTGGGGGCCGGTCAGAAAAAACATTCAGTACTTC. This gives the protein CASSIGAWNWGPVRKNIQYF.

J is TRBJ2-7 and V is TRBV4-1; 7 nucleotides agree with TRBD2. V dropped 5 bases and J dropped 2; count of bases not matched to a gene: 12. Germline V gene data show CDR1 as MGHRA and CDR2 as YSYEKL. This CDR3 is 16 amino acids long. CDR3 sequence (DNA): TGCGCCAGCAGCACGCAGGGACCGGGAGGACCCTACGAGCAGTACTTC. As protein: CASSTQGPGGPYEQYF.

The chain uses TRBV7-9 and TRBJ1-1; D is unclear. The CDR3 is made up of 12 amino acids. V lost 3 bases, J lost 4 bases, and 6 bases lay in between. Germline V gene lookup returns CDR1 SEHNR and CDR2 FQNEAQ (reference sequence). The CDR3 DNA follows: TGTGCCAGCAGCTTCTCCCCCACTGAAGCTTTCTTT. This codes for CASSFSPTEAFF.

The rearrangement uses TRBV5-4 and TRBJ2-7; 11 bases line up with TRBD1. After removal of 4 bases from V and 2 bases from J, the junction contained 2 bases not matched to a gene. The CDR3 extends over 14 amino acids. The germline V gene has CDR1 SGHNT and CDR2 YYREEE (reference sequence). The CDR3, as DNA: TGTGCCAGCAGCCCGGGACAGGGGGCCTACGAGCAGTACTTC. Its translation is CASSPGQGAYEQYF.

Here the CDR3 reads CASSLTSGGLPDTQYF. As DNA, the CDR3 is TGTGCCAGCTCACTGACCTCGGGGGGCCTCCCAGATACGCAGTATTTT. V usage is TRBV18 and J usage is TRBJ2-3; D is perhaps TRBD2 (7 bases). The CDR3 totals 16 residues. The V end lost 4 bases, the J end lost 4 bases, and 18 bases lay between the germline ends. Germline CDR1 reads KGHSH; CDR2 reads LQKENI.

This chain's CDR3 is CASSASGGAGNTIYF. In DNA, the CDR3 is TGTGCCAGCAGCGCAAGCGGGGGCGCTGGAAACACCATATATTTT. The chain links TRBV9 to TRBJ1-3; the D gene is possibly TRBD1 (6 bases). Trimming pared 3 bases from V and 2 bases from J, leaving 12 bases between. The CDR3 covers 15 residues. Germline CDR1 and CDR2: SGDLS and YYNGEE.

The chain carries TRBV19 and TRBJ2-7; tentative D call: TRBD2 (6 bases). Germline CDR1 is LNHDA and CDR2 is SQIVND (reference sequence). V lost 5 bases and J 0 bases, leaving 14 bases between the germline ends. This CDR3 contains 15 residues. The CDR3 loop is CASSGRASVSYEQYF. The CDR3 coding sequence is TGTGCCAGTAGTGGCCGGGCTAGCGTCTCCTACGAGCAGTACTTC.

This clone was seen a few times. Here the CDR3 reads CASRTDSLGYTF. Written as DNA, the CDR3 is TGTGCCAGCAGAACGGACAGCCTTGGCTACACCTTC. The chain joins TRBV25-1 to TRBJ1-2; possibly TRBD1 for D (6 bases). The V gene's germline CDR1 is MGHDK and CDR2 SYGVNS. The CDR3 runs 12 residues. The V end lost 6 bases, the J end lost 7 bases, and 12 bases lay between the germline ends.

CDR3 in amino acids: CASSYSVNMNTEAFF. For the CDR3, the DNA is TGTGCCAGCAGTTACTCGGTGAACATGAACACTGAAGCTTTCTTT. The V call is TRBV6-5, the J call TRBJ1-1; D uncertain. The CDR3 loop spans 15 amino acids. The V end was cut by 0 bases, the J end by 0 bases, with 8 bases between. CDR1 is MNHEY and CDR2 is SVGAGI in the germline V gene.

J is TRBJ2-6 and V is TRBV7-9; possibly TRBD1 for D (6 bases). The V gene lost 6 bases and the J gene lost 8 bases, with 11 bases spanning the gap. Germline V gene lookup returns CDR1 SEHNR and CDR2 FQNEAQ (reference sequence). CDR3 length: 13 amino acids. Here the CDR3 reads CASRPQGTNVLTF. CDR3 coding DNA: TGTGCCAGCAGGCCACAGGGTACCAACGTCCTGACTTTC. The entire variable domain, with the rest obtained from reference TRBV7-9 and TRBJ2-6, is as follows: DTGVSQNPRHKITKRGQNVTFRCDPISEHNRLYWYRQTLGQGPEFLTYFQNEAQLEKSRLLSDRFSAERPKGSFSTLEIQRTEQGDSAMYLCASRPQGTNVLTFGAGSRLTVL.

CDR3 amino acids: CASSSIGQGINQPQHF. CDR3 sequence (DNA): TGTGCCAGCAGTAGTATTGGGCAGGGAATTAATCAGCCCCAGCATTTT. The gene calls are TRBV28 and TRBJ1-5; maybe TRBD1 (5 bases). The CDR3 has 16 residues. The V end was cut by 5 bases, the J end by 4 bases, with 18 bases between. Germline CDR1 and CDR2: MDHEN and SYDVKM.

The chain joins TRBV7-9 to TRBJ1-2; 8 nucleotides line up with TRBD1. V was pared by 3 bases and J by 6 bases, with 0 bases of the junction left unmatched. The CDR3 totals 12 residues. Germline values: CDR1 SEHNR, CDR2 FQNEAQ (reference sequence). CDR3 nucleotides: TGTGCCAGCAGCTTGGACAGGGATGGCTACACCTTC. Amino acid sequence: CASSLDRDGYTF.

The V gene is TRBV30, the J gene TRBJ2-7, with D possibly being TRBD1 (5 bases). The CDR3 is 13 residues long. Germline loops: CDR1 GTSNPN, CDR2 SVGIG (reference sequence). Trimming stripped 4 bases from V and 4 bases from J, with 14 bases between. The CDR3 nucleotides are TGTGCCTGGAACGGCAGGGCTGCTTACGAGCAGTACTTC. This encodes CAWNGRAAYEQYF.

The rearrangement uses TRBV5-4 and TRBJ1-2; D is uncertain. The CDR3 is made up of 15 amino acids. Germline CDR1 is SGHNT and CDR2 is YYREEE (reference sequence). The germline V and J ends were trimmed by 2 bases and 5 bases, with 16 bases remaining between them. Here the CDR3 reads CASSFKSWAGYGYTF. The CDR3 DNA sequence: TGTGCCAGCAGCTTTAAGTCCTGGGCGGGGTATGGCTACACCTTC. The whole variable domain, filled in from reference TRBV5-4 and TRBJ1-2, reads ETGVTQSPTHLIKTRGQQVTLRCSSQSGHNTVSWYQQALGQGPQFIFQYYREEENGRGNFPPRFSGLQFPNYSSELNVNALELDDSALYLCASSFKSWAGYGYTFGSGTRLTVV.

This clone was picked up one time. The gene calls are TRBV6-5 and TRBJ2-7; 9 bases map to TRBD1. This CDR3 is 15 amino acids long. V trimming: 8 bases; J trimming: 3 bases; junction bases outside the gene matches: 11. Germline V gene data show CDR1 as MNHEY and CDR2 as SVGAGI. The CDR3 DNA is TGTGCCAGCGCTCTTTTCCCGGGACAGGGCTACGAGCAGTACTTC. This encodes CASALFPGQGYEQYF.

Details on this clone: In the same sample, other DNA sequences code for this CDR3. The chain carries TRBV5-1 and TRBJ2-5, with 9 bases identical to TRBD1. J lost 4 bases, V lost 1 base, and 8 bases had no gene match. The CDR3 consists of 16 residues. Germline values: CDR1 SGHRS, CDR2 YFSETQ. The CDR3 sequence is CASSLQGQGRRETQYF. The CDR3 DNA is TGCGCCAGCAGCTTGCAAGGACAGGGGCGAAGAGAGACCCAGTACTTC.

This clone was found once. V usage is TRBV6-2 or TRBV6-3 and J usage is TRBJ1-3; 8 bases line up with TRBD1. Germline trimming cut 6 bases from V and 0 bases from J; bases unmatched to any gene: 7. The CDR3 is 16 amino acids. Germline CDR1 and CDR2: MNHEY and SVGEGT. CDR3 loop: CASSRQGTFSGNTIYF. CDR3 nucleotides: TGTGCCAGCAGCCGACAGGGGACCTTCTCTGGAAACACCATATATTTT.

The genes are TRBV6-6 and TRBJ1-4, with D uncertain. Looked up from germline, CDR1 is MNHNY and CDR2 is SVGAGI (reference sequence). V was pared by 2 bases and J by 5 bases, with 12 bases between. This CDR3 has 15 residues. This CDR3 is CASSYRESQNEKLFF. In DNA form, the CDR3 reads TGTGCCAGCAGTTACCGGGAGTCTCAAAATGAAAAACTGTTTTTT.

The chain is built from TRBV5-1 and TRBJ2-1, with D maybe TRBD1 (6 bases). CDR3 length equals 12 residues. Germline loops: CDR1 SGHRS, CDR2 YFSETQ. V lost 4 bases and J lost 15, with 17 bases in between. CDR3 nucleotide sequence: TGCGCCAGCAGCGCAAACCGGGACAACTCGTTCTTC. Translating gives CASSANRDNSFF.

CDR3 bases: TGTGCCAGTAGTCCAAAAGGGACAGGGAAGCCAGAGACCCAGTACTTC. This gives the protein CASSPKGTGKPETQYF. The V gene is TRBV19, the J gene TRBJ2-5; 9 bases map to TRBD1. V gave up 5 bases and J gave up 4 bases; unmatched junction bases: 11. The germline V gene has CDR1 LNHDA and CDR2 SQIVND (reference sequence). The CDR3 runs to 16 residues.

The chain carries TRBV18 and TRBJ2-7; D possibly corresponds to TRBD1 (6 bases). Germline V gene sequence: CDR1 KGHSH, CDR2 LQKENI. The CDR3 has 13 amino acids. With 5 bases removed from V and 2 bases from J, the gap between germline ends came to 10 bases. The CDR3 is CASSGGQTYEQYF. CDR3 DNA: TGTGCCAGCTCAGGAGGACAGACCTACGAGCAGTACTTC.

The CDR3 region is CATSRDPSTDTQYF. The DNA for the CDR3 is TGTGCCACCAGCAGAGATCCCTCTACAGATACGCAGTATTTT. The chain recombines TRBV15 with TRBJ2-3; no clear D. Trimming shortened V by 0 bases and J by 3 bases, and 7 bases separated the two germline ends. Per the germline V gene, CDR1 is LNHNV and CDR2 is YYDKDF (reference sequence). The CDR3 totals 14 residues.

The table lists this clone with a few counts. The chain employs TRBV27 and TRBJ1-3; weak D call: TRBD1 (6 bases). The length of the CDR3 is 16 residues. V was clipped by 0 bases and J by 5 bases, with 14 bases between them. The germline CDR1 and CDR2 sequences are MNHEY and SMNVEV (reference sequence). CDR3 region: CASSLSSQQGRNTIYF. DNA for the CDR3: TGTGCCAGCAGTTTATCCAGCCAACAGGGTAGAAACACCATATATTTT.

The chain couples TRBV19 to TRBJ1-5, with TRBD1 matching 9 bases. The CDR3 loop spans 15 amino acids. The trim removed 3 bases at V and 4 bases at J, leaving 4 bases unmatched. Germline V gene lookup returns CDR1 LNHDA and CDR2 SQIVND (reference sequence). The DNA of the CDR3 is TGTGCCAGTAGTATTAGGGACAGGGAAAATCAGCCCCAGCATTTT. This sequence encodes CASSIRDRENQPQHF.

This clone appeared a single time. The gene calls are TRBV24-1 and TRBJ2-3, with 7 bases lining up with TRBD2. Germline CDR1 is KGHDR and CDR2 is SFDVKD. The CDR3 covers 15 residues. The J segment lost 0 bases and the V segment lost 3 bases, leaving 2 bases of the junction unmatched. CDR3 residues: CATSDRGESTDTQYF. As DNA, the CDR3 is TGTGCCACCAGTGATCGGGGGGAGAGCACAGATACGCAGTATTTT.

The chain is built from TRBV10-1 and TRBJ2-7; 9 positions match TRBD1. From germline, CDR1 is WNHNN and CDR2 SYGVQD (reference sequence). The J segment lost 2 bases and the V segment lost 4 bases, leaving 6 bases of the junction unmatched. This CDR3 spans 15 amino acids. In nucleotides, the CDR3 is TGCGCCAGCAGTGGGGGACAGGGATTCACCTACGAGCAGTACTTC. It specifies CASSGGQGFTYEQYF.